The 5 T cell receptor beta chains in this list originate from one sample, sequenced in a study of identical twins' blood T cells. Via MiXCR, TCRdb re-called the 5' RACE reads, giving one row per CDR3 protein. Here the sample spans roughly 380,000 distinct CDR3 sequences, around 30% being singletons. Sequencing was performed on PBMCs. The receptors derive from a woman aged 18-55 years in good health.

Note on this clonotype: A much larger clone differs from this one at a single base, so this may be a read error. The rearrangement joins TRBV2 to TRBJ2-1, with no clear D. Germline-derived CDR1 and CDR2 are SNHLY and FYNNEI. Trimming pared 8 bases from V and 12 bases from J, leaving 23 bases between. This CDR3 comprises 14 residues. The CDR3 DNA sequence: TGTGCCAGCGCCCGAAGAGTGGTGGGCCATGTGCAGTTCTTC. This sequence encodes CASARRVVGHVQFF.

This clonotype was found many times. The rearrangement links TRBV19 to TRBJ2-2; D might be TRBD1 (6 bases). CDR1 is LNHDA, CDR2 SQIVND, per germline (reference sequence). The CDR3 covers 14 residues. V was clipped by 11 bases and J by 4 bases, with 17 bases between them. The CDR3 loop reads CASSLGARTGELFF. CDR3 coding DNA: TGTGCCTCGTCATTGGGGGCGCGCACCGGGGAGCTGTTTTTT.

CDR3 amino acids: CASSRELGNTEAFF. The CDR3 bases are TGCGCCAGCAGCCGGGAGCTGGGGAACACTGAAGCTTTCTTT. The chain links TRBV5-1 to TRBJ1-1; unclear D gene. CDR3 size: 14 residues. V gave up 4 bases and J gave up 1 base, with 11 bases separating them. CDR1 SGHRS and CDR2 YFSETQ come from the germline V gene.

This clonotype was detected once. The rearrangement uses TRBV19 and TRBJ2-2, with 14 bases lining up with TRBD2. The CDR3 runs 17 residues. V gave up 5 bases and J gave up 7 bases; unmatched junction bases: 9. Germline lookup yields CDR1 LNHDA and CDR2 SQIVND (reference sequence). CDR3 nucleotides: TGTGCCAGTAGTCCCGGGACTAGCGGGAGTAATATCGGGGAGCTGTTTTTT. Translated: CASSPGTSGSNIGELFF.

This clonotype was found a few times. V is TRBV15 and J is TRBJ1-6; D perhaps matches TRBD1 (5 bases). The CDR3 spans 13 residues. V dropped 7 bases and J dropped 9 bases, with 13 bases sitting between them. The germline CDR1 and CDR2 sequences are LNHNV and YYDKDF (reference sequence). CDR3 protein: CATNQGGASPLHF. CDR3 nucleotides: TGTGCCACCAATCAAGGTGGGGCTTCACCCCTCCACTTT.